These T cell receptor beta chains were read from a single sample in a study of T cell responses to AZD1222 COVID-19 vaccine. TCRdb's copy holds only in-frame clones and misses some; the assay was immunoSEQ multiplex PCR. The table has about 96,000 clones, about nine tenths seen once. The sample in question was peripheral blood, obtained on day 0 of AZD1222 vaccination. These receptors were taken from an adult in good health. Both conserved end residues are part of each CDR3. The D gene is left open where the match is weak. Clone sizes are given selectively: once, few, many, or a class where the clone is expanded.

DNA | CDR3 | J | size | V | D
TGTGCCAGCAGTAAACGAACCGGGACAGGGGGCACAGATACGCAGTATTTT | CASSKRTGTGGTDTQYF | TRBJ2-3 | NA | TRBV27 | TRBD1
TGTGCCAGCAGCCCGGGACAGCCAATAATCAATCAGCCCCAGCATTTT | CASSPGQPIINQPQHF | TRBJ1-5 | NA | TRBV7-2 | TRBD1
TGTGCCAGCAGTCCCCGGGACAGAAATGAAAAACTGTTTTTT | CASSPRDRNEKLFF | TRBJ1-4 | NA | TRBV27 | TRBD1
TGTGCCAGCAGCTTAGGTCGGTCAGCGGCTAATGAAAAACTGTTTTTT | CASSLGRSAANEKLFF | TRBJ1-4 | NA | TRBV7-9 | NA
TGTGCCGTAAAGACAGGGGGGGGAAACATTCAGTACTTC | CAVKTGGGNIQYF | TRBJ2-4 | NA | TRBV6-5 | TRBD1
TGTGCCAGCAACCCCTACTCGGGGGCGCGGGAGCAGTACTTC | CASNPYSGAREQYF | TRBJ2-7 | NA | TRBV7-9 | NA
TGCGCCAGCAGCTTGGGACGGACCAGCGAGCAGTACTTC | CASSLGRTSEQYF | TRBJ2-7 | NA | TRBV5-1 | NA
TGCAGCGCCGGACAGATTTCCTACGAGCAGTACTTC | CSAGQISYEQYF | TRBJ2-7 | NA | TRBV29-1 | NA
TGTGCCAGCAGCCAAGAAGGTGCGGGAGGGCCTTTCTACGAGCAGTACTTC | CASSQEGAGGPFYEQYF | TRBJ2-7 | NA | TRBV3-1/TRBV3-2 | TRBD2
TGTGCCAGTAGTATTTTTGGGGTGAACACCGGGGAGCTGTTTTTT | CASSIFGVNTGELFF | TRBJ2-2 | NA | TRBV19 | NA
TGTGCCAGCATGTATCGGGGACCCTCCTACGAGCAGTACTTC | CASMYRGPSYEQYF | TRBJ2-7 | NA | TRBV2 | NA
TGTGCCAGCTCACCACCTTCACGGGACAGCTACGAGCAGTACTTC | CASSPPSRDSYEQYF | TRBJ2-7 | NA | TRBV18 | TRBD1
TGTGCCAGTAGTATTAATCCAGGACGAGGTGAAAAACTGTTTTTT | CASSINPGRGEKLFF | TRBJ1-4 | NA | TRBV19 | NA
TGTGCCAGCAGCTTAGCGGGCAGCTCCTACGAGCAGTACTTC | CASSLAGSSYEQYF | TRBJ2-7 | NA | TRBV7-2 | NA
TGTGCCAGCAGTCCGAGATTCCTCGGGACTAGCGGGATAGATTACAATGAGCAGTTCTTC | CASSPRFLGTSGIDYNEQFF | TRBJ2-1 | NA | TRBV6-2/TRBV6-3 | TRBD2
TGTGCCACCAGTGATACTGCAGGGTTCCAAGAGACCCAGTACTTC | CATSDTAGFQETQYF | TRBJ2-5 | NA | TRBV24-1 | NA
TGTGCCAGCAAACCCGGGACAGGGGGCTACTATGGGGCCAACGTCCTGACTTTC | CASKPGTGGYYGANVLTF | TRBJ2-6 | NA | TRBV2 | TRBD1
TGTGCCAGCAGCCGAAGCTCCTACAATGAGCAGTTCTTC | CASSRSSYNEQFF | TRBJ2-1 | NA | TRBV11-3 | NA
TGTGCCAGCAGCGTAGTGGTGGGCGTGGGGAATGAGCAGTTCTTC | CASSVVVGVGNEQFF | TRBJ2-1 | few | TRBV9 | NA
TGTGCCAGCTCACCGCGGACTGAGGATACGCAGTATTTT | CASSPRTEDTQYF | TRBJ2-3 | once | TRBV18 | NA
TGTGCCATCAGTGCCGTGGGACTGTCCAATGAGCAGTTCTTC | CAISAVGLSNEQFF | TRBJ2-1 | NA | TRBV10-3 | NA
TGTGCCAGTAGGACTGACAGGGCTGGCAATCAGCCCCAGCATTTT | CASRTDRAGNQPQHF | TRBJ1-5 | NA | TRBV19 | TRBD1
TGTGCCAGCAGCAGCGACAATGAAAAACTGTTTTTT | CASSSDNEKLFF | TRBJ1-4 | NA | TRBV12-3/TRBV12-4 | NA
TGTGCCAGCAGTTTGACTAGCGGGAGTTCCTACGAGCAGTACTTC | CASSLTSGSSYEQYF | TRBJ2-7 | NA | TRBV28 | TRBD2
TGTGCCAGCTCTAGCGGGAGTGAGACCCAGTACTTC | CASSSGSETQYF | TRBJ2-5 | once | TRBV28 | TRBD2
TGTGCCAGCAGTAGAGGGACATCGGCCCTTCCGTCTTATAGCAATCAGCCCCAGCATTTT | CASSRGTSALPSYSNQPQHF | TRBJ1-5 | NA | TRBV28 | NA
TGTGCCACCAGCAGAGACGGACAGGGCACTAATGAAAAACTGTTTTTT | CATSRDGQGTNEKLFF | TRBJ1-4 | NA | TRBV15 | TRBD1
TGCGCCAGCAGCCAAGATGGGACTAGCGGCGGCACAGATACGCAGTATTTT | CASSQDGTSGGTDTQYF | TRBJ2-3 | NA | TRBV4-1 | TRBD2
TGTGCCAGCAGCTTAGGGCCCGGGGGCGGGAGTTCCTACAATGAGCAGTTCTTC | CASSLGPGGGSSYNEQFF | TRBJ2-1 | NA | TRBV7-6 | NA
TGTGCCAGCAGCCAAGATAGGGGACAGGGGGCTTACGAGCAGTACTTC | CASSQDRGQGAYEQYF | TRBJ2-7 | NA | TRBV4-2 | TRBD1
TGTGCCTGGAGCCACAGGGTTTCAACCGGGGAGCTGTTTTTT | CAWSHRVSTGELFF | TRBJ2-2 | few | TRBV30 | NA
TGTGCCAGCAGTTACGGGACAGGAAATGAAAAACTGTTTTTT | CASSYGTGNEKLFF | TRBJ1-4 | NA | TRBV6-5 | TRBD1
TGTGCCAGCAGTTTAGGCGAGCAGTACTTC | CASSLGEQYF | TRBJ2-7 | NA | TRBV12-3/TRBV12-4 | NA